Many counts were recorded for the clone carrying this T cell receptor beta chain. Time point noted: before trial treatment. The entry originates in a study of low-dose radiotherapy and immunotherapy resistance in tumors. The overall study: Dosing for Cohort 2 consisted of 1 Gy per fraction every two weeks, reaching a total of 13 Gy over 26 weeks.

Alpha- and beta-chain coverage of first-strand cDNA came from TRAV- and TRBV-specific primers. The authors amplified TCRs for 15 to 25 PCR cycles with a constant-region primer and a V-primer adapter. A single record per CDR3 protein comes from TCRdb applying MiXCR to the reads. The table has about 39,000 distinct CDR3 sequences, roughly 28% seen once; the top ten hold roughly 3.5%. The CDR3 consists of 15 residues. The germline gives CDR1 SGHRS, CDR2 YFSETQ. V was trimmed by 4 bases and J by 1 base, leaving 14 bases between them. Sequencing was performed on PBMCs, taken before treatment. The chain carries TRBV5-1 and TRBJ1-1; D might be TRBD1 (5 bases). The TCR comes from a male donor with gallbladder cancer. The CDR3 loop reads CASSTQGRENTEAFF. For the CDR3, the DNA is TGCGCCAGCAGCACCCAGGGACGGGAGAACACTGAAGCTTTCTTT.